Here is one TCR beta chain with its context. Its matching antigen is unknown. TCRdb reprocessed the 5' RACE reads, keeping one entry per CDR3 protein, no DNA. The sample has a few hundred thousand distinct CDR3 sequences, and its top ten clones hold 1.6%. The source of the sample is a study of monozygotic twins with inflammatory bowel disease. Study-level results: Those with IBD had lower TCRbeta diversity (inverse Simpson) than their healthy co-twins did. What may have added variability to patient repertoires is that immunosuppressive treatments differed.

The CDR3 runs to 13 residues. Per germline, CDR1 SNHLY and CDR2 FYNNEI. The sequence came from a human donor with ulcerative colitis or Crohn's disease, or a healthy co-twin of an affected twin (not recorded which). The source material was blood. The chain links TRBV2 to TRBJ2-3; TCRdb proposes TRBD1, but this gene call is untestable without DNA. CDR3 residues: CASGETVTDTQYF.